This paragraph covers one TCR beta chain sequence. The V gene's germline CDR1 is LNHDA and CDR2 SQIVND (reference sequence). The CDR3 has 15 residues. V shed 5 bases and J shed 3 bases, with 14 bases lying between them. This sample stems from a study of blood T cell repertoires in COVID-19. Original processing notes: Reference gene primer amplification gave estimated nucleated cell counts. Profiling relied on immunoSEQ multiplex PCR, and the TCRdb table lists in-frame clones only, not all of them. The D gene and trimming were derived from the DNA, and the V and J assignments and clone size from that table. The sample holds about 240,000 clones, around 90% seen once.

Sequenced sample: peripheral blood. This sequence originates from a woman aged 25 to 39 with acute or convalescent COVID-19. The chain couples TRBV19 to TRBJ1-3; maybe TRBD1 (5 bases). CDR3 sequence reads: CASSAPSGLGNTIYF. CDR3 coding DNA: TGTGCCAGTAGTGCCCCGTCGGGACTTGGAAACACCATATATTTT.